This T cell receptor (beta chain) was recovered during a study of coeliac disease. Across the whole study: High-resolution HLA typing was lacking; TRBV7-2 bias was queried instead.

Broader study findings: Lower clonality than controls marked TRB and TRG repertoires from active celiac intraepithelial and lamina propria samples. Few TRB amino acid sequences were shared between samples; most were unique.

The CDR3 sequence is 14 residues long. Trimming took 5 bases from V and 3 from J, leaving 13 bases between them. Per the germline V gene, CDR1 is KGHSH and CDR2 is LQKENI. Some clones are missing from TCRdb's copy, which holds only in-frame ones; the method was immunoSEQ multiplex PCR. The table records more than 3,500 clones, approximately 60% of them present only once. Notes on this clone: What it binds is not known.

The chain uses TRBV18 and TRBJ1-2, with D possibly being TRBD1 (6 bases). The receptor was derived from a man between 70 and 80 years old with active celiac disease. The specimen was intraepithelial lymphocytes from the gut. As DNA, the CDR3 is TGTGCCAGCTCAAGCGGGACATTTGACTATGGCTACACCTTC. Its translation is CASSSGTFDYGYTF.